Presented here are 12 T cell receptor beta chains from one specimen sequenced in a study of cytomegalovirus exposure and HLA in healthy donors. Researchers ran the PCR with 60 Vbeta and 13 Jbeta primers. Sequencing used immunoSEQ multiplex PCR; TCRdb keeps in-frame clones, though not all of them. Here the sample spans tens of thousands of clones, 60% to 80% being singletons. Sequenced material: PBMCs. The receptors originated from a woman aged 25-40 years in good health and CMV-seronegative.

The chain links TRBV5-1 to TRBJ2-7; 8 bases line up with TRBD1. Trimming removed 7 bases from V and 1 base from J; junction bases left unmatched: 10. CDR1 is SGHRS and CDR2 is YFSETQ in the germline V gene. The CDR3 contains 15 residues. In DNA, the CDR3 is TGCGCCAGCGGCCCAGGACAGGGCAGGTCCTACGAGCAGTACTTC. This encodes CASGPGQGRSYEQYF.

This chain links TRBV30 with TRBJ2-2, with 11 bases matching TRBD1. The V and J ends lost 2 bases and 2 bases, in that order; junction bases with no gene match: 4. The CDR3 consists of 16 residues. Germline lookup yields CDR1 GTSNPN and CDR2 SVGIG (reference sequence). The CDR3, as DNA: TGTGCCTGGAGTACTGGGACAGGGGGTAACACCGGGGAGCTGTTTTTT. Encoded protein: CAWSTGTGGNTGELFF. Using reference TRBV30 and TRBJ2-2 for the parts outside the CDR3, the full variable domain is SQTIHQWPATLVQPVGSPLSLECTVEGTSNPNLYWYRQAAGRGLQLLFYSVGIGQISSEVPQNLSASRPQDRQFILSSKKLLLSDSGFYLCAWSTGTGGNTGELFFGEGSRLTVL.

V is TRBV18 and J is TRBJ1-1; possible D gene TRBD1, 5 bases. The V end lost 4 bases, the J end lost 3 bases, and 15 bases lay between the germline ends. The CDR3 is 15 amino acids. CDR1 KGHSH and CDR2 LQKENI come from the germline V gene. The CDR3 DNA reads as TGTGCCAGCTCACACACGGGGGGAGGGGACACTGAAGCTTTCTTT. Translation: CASSHTGGGDTEAFF.

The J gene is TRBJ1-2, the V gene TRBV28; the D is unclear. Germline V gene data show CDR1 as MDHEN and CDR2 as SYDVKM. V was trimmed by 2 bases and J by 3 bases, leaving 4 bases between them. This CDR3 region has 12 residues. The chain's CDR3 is CASSLTDYGYTF. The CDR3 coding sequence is TGTGCCAGCAGTTTAACGGACTATGGCTACACCTTC.

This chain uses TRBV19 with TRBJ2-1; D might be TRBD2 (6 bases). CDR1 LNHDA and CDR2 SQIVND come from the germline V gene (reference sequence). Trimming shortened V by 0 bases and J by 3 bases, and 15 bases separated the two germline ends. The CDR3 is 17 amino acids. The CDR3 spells CASSIDGGPIGYNEQFF. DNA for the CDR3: TGTGCCAGTAGTATAGATGGAGGGCCCATTGGCTACAATGAGCAGTTCTTC.

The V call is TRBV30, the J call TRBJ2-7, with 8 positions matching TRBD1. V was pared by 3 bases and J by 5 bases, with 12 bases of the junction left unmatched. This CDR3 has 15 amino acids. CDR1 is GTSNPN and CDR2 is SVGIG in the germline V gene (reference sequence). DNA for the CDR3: TGTGCCTGGAGGGGGATCGACAGGGGAAGAGACGAGCAGTACTTC. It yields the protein CAWRGIDRGRDEQYF.

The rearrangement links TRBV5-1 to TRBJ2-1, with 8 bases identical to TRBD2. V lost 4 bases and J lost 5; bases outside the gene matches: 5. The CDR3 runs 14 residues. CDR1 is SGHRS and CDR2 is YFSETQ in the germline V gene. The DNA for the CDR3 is TGCGCCAGCAGCCCGGGGGGGGCGAACAATGAGCAGTTCTTC. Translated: CASSPGGANNEQFF.

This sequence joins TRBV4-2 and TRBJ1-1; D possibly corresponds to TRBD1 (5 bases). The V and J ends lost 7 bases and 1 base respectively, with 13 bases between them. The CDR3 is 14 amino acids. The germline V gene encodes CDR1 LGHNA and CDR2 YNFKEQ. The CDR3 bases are TGTGCCAGCACCGGGGGAGATGAGAACACTGAAGCTTTCTTT. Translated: CASTGGDENTEAFF.

This CDR3 is CASAPGLASDTQYF. For the CDR3, the DNA is TGCGCCAGTGCTCCGGGACTAGCATCAGATACGCAGTATTTT. The V and J genes are TRBV5-1 and TRBJ2-3; 9 positions match TRBD2. Trimming at V came to 8 bases and at J to 4 bases, leaving 8 bases not matched to a gene. Germline lookup yields CDR1 SGHRS and CDR2 YFSETQ. The CDR3 runs 14 residues.

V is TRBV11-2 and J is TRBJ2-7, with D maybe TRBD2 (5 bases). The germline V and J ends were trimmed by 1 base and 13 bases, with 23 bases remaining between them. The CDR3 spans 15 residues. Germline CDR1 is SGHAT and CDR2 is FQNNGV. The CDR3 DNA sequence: TGTGCCAGCAGCTTAGCAACAACCGTGAAGTCTAGCAAATACTTC. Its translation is CASSLATTVKSSKYF.

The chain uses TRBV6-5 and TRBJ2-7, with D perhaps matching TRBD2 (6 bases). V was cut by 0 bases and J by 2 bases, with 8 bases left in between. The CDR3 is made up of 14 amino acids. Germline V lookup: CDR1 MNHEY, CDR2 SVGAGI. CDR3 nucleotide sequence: TGTGCCAGCAGTTACTCGCCTAGCGCCTACGAGCAGTACTTC. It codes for CASSYSPSAYEQYF.

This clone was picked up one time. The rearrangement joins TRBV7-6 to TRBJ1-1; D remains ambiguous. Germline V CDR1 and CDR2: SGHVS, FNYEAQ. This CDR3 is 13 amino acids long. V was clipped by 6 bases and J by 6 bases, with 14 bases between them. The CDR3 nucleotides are TGTGCCAGCAGTCAGAGACTTGAGGCTGAAGCTTTCTTT. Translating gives CASSQRLEAEAFF.